The entry that follows covers one TCR beta chain sequence. The antigen is undetermined. There are 13 residues in the CDR3. V dropped 4 bases and J dropped 10; count of bases not matched to a gene: 8. Germline V gene lookup returns CDR1 DFQATT and CDR2 SNEGSKA (reference sequence). Unique molecular identifiers were incorporated when the TCRbeta library was constructed. MiXCR, applied by TCRdb to the PCR reads, yields one record per CDR3 protein. Among 490,000 or so distinct CDR3 sequences, about 11% were seen once, and the ten largest hold around 2%. This sample is drawn from a study of T-cell reconstitution after alpha-beta-depleted transplantation in children. Study conclusions and caveats: Several hundred expanded graft clones reportedly supplied alpha-beta T cells about two months after transplant. T-cell numbers and diversity, one year after transplant, stemmed largely from T cells that were newly produced.

The chain joins TRBV20-1 to TRBJ2-2; TRBD2 matches at 8 bases. This clonotype was obtained from a child aged 2 to 10 with inherited bone marrow failure, due to receive a stem cell transplant. The sample was PBMCs, taken before TCRalphabeta/CD19-depleted stem cell transplant. This CDR3 reads CSANRGLASELFF. The CDR3 coding sequence is TGCAGTGCTAACCGAGGACTAGCTTCGGAGCTGTTTTTT.